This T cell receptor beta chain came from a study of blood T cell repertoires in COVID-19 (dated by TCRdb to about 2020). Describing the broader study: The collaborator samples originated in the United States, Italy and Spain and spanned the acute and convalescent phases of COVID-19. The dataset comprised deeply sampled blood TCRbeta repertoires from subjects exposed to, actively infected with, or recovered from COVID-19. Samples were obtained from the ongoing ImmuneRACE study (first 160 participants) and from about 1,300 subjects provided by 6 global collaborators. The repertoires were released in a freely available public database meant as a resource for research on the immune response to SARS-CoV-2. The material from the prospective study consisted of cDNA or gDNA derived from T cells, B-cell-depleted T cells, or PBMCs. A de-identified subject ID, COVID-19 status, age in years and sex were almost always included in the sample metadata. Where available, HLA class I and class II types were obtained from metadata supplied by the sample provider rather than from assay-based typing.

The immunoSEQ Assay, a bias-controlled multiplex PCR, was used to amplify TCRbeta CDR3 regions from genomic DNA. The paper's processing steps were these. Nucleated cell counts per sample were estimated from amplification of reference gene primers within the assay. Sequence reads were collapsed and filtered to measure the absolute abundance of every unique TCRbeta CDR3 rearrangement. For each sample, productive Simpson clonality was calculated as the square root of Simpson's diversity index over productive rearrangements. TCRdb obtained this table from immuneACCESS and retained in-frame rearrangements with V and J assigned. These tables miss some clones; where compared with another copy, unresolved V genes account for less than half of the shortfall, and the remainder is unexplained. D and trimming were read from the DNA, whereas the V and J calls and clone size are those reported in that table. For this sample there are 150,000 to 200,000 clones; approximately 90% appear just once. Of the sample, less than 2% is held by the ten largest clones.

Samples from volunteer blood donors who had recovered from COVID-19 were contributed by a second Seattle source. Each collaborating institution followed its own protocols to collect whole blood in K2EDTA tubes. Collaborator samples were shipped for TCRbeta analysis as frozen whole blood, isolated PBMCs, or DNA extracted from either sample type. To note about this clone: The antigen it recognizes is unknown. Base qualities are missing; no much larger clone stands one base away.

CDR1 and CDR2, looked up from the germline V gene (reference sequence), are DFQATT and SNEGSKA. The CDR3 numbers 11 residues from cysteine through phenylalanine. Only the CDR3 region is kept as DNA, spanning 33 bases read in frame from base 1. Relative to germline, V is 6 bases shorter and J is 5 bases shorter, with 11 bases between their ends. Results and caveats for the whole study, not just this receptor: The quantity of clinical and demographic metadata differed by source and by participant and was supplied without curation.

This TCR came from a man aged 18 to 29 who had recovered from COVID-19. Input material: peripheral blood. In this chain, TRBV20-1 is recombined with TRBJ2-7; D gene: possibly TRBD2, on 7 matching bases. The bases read TGCAGTGCGGGGGGGCAGAACGAGCAGTACTTC. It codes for CSAGGQNEQYF.